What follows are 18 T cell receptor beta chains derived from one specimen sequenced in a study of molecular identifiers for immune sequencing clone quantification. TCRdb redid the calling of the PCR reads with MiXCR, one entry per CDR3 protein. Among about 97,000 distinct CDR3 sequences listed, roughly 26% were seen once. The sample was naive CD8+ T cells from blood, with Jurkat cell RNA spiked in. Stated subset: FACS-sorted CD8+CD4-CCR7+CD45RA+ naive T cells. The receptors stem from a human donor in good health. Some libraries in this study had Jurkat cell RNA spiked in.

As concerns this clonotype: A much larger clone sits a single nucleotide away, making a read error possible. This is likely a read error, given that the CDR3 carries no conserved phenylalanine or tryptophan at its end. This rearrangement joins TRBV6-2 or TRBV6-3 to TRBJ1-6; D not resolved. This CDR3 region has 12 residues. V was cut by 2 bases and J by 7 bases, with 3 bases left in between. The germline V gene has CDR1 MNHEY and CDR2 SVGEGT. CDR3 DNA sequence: TGTGCCAGCAGTTACATGAATTCACCCCTCCACTAT. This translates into CASSYMNSPLHY.

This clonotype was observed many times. The DNA for the CDR3 is TGTGCCAGCAGTCAAGGCCGGGGGGCTTACAATGAGCAGTTCTTC. It yields the protein CASSQGRGAYNEQFF. The chain is built from TRBV27 and TRBJ2-1, with D possibly TRBD2 on 7 matching bases. V lost 5 bases and J lost 4, with 15 bases in between. Germline CDR1 reads MNHEY; CDR2 reads SMNVEV (reference sequence). This CDR3 has 15 residues.

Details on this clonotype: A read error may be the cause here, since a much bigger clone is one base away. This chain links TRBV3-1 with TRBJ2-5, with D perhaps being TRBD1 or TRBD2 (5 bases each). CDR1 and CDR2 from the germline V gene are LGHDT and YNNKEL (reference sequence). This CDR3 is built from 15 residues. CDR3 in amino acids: CAGSQVGRFQETQYF. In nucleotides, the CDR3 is TGTGCCGGCAGCCAAGTGGGACGGTTCCAAGAGACCCAGTACTTC.

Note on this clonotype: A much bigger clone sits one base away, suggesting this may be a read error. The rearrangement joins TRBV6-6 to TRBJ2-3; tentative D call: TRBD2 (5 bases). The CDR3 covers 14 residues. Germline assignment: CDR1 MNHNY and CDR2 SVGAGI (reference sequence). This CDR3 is CASSYFASTDTRYF. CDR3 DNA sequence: TGTGCCAGCAGTTACTTTGCTAGCACAGATACGCGGTATTTT.

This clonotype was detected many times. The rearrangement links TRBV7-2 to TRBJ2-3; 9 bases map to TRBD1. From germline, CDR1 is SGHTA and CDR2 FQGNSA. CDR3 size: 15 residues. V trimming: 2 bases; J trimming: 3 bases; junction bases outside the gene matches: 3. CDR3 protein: CASSLSGQGTDTQYF. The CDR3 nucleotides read TGTGCCAGCAGCTTAAGCGGACAGGGGACAGATACGCAGTATTTT. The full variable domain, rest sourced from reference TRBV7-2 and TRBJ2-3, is GAGVSQSPSNKVTEKGKDVELRCDPISGHTALYWYRQSLGQGLEFLIYFQGNSAPDKSGLPSDRFSAERTGGSVSTLTIQRTQQEDSAVYLCASSLSGQGTDTQYFGPGTRLTVL.

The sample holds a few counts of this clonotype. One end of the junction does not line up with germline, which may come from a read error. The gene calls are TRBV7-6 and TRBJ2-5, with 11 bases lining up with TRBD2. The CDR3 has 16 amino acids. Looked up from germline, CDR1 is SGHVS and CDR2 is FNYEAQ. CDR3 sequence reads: CASSSELAGEQEPQYF. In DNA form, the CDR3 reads TGTGCCAGCAGTTCGGAACTAGCGGGGGAACAAGAGCCCCAGTACTTC. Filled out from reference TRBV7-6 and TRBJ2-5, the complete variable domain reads GAGVSQSPRYKVTKRGQDVALRCDPISGHVSLYWYRQALGQGPEFLTYFNYEAQQDKSGLPNDRFSAERPEGSISTLTIQRTEQRDSAMYRCASSSELAGEQEPQYFGPGTRLLVL.

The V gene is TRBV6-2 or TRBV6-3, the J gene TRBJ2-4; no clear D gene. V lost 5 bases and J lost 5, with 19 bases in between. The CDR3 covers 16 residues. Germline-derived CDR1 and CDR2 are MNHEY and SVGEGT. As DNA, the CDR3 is TGTGCCAGCAGTAACCCGCCGGTGGAACGGGAAAACATTCAGTACTTC. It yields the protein CASSNPPVERENIQYF.

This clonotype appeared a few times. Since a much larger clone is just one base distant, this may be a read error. The DNA for the CDR3 is TGTGCCAGCAGTTACTCCCACCCTGTGGAGCAGTACTTC. As protein: CASSYSHPVEQYF. The chain uses TRBV6-2 or TRBV6-3 and TRBJ2-7, with D hard to call. V was trimmed by 0 bases and J by 7 bases, leaving 10 bases between them. The CDR3 totals 13 residues. Germline V gene lookup returns CDR1 MNHEY and CDR2 SVGEGT.

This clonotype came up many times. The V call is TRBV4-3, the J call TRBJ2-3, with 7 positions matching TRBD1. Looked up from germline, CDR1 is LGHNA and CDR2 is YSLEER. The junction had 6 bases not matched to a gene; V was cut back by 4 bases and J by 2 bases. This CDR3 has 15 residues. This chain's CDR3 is CASSPSTGATDTQYF. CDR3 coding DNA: TGCGCCAGCAGCCCGAGTACAGGGGCCACAGATACGCAGTATTTT.

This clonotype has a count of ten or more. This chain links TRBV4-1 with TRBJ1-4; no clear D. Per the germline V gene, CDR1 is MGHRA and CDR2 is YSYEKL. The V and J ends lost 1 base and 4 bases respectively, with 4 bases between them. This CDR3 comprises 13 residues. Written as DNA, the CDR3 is TGCGCCAGCAGCCAAGCGCGTAATGAAAAACTGTTTTTT. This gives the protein CASSQARNEKLFF.

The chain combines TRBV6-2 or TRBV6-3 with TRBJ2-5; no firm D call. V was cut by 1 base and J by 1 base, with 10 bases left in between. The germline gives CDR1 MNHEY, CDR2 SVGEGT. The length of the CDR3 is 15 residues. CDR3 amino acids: CASSYLTVSQETQYF. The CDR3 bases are TGTGCCAGCAGTTACTTAACAGTGAGCCAAGAGACCCAGTACTTC.

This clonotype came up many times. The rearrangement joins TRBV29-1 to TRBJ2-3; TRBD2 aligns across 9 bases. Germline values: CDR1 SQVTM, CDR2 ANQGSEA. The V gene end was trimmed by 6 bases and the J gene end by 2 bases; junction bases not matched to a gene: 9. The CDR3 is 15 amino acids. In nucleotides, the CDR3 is TGCAGCGTCCGAGATAGCGGGAGTCTCACAGATACGCAGTATTTT. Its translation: CSVRDSGSLTDTQYF.

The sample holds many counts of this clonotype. The CDR3 loop is CASNLGQTSTDTQYF. For the CDR3, the DNA is TGTGCCAGCAACCTGGGACAGACGAGCACAGATACGCAGTATTTT. The gene calls are TRBV27 and TRBJ2-3, with 7 bases fitting TRBD1. CDR3 length equals 15 residues. The V segment lost 7 bases and the J segment 0 bases; nucleotides outside the gene matches: 7. Germline values: CDR1 MNHEY, CDR2 SMNVEV (reference sequence).

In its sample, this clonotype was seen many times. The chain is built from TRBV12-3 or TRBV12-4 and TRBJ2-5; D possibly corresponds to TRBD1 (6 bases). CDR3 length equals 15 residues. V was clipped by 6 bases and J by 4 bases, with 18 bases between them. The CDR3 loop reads CASRTGSQGVETQYF. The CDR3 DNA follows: TGTGCCAGCAGGACAGGTTCCCAAGGGGTAGAGACCCAGTACTTC.

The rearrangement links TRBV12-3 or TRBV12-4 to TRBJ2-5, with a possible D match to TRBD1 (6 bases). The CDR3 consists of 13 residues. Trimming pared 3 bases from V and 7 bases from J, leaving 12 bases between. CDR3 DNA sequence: TGTGCCAGCAGTTTGGGGTTAGGGGGGACCCAGTACTTC. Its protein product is CASSLGLGGTQYF.

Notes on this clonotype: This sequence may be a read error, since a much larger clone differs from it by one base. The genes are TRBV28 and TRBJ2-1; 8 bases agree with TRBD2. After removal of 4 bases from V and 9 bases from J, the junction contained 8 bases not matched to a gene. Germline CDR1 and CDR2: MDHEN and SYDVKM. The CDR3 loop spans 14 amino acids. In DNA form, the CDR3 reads TGTGCCAGCAGTTCGAACGGGAGGGCCGTTGAGCAGTTCTTC. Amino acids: CASSSNGRAVEQFF.

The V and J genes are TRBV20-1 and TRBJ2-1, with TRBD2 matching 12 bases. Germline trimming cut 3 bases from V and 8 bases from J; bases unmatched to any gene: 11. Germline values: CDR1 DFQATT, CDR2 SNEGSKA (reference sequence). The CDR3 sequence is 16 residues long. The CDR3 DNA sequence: TGCAGTGCTAGGCCCAGCGGACTAGCGGGACCGGATGAGCAGTTCTTC. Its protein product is CSARPSGLAGPDEQFF.

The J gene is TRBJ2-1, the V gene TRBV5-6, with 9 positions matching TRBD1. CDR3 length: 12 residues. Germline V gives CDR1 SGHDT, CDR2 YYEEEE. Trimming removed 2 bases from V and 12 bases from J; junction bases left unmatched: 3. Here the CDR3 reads CASSLRDRAQFF. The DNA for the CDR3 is TGTGCCAGCAGCTTAAGGGACAGGGCGCAGTTCTTC.